This note documents a single T cell receptor (beta chain) sequence. The source of the sample is a study of PD-1 blockade in classical Hodgkin lymphoma. The CDR3 has 12 amino acids. Germline lookup yields CDR1 MNHNS and CDR2 SASEGT. Trimming took 7 bases from V and 6 from J, leaving 12 bases between them. Measured with immunoSEQ multiplex PCR; TCRdb has only the in-frame clones, and not every one. Among under 35,000 clones listed, 85% were seen once. The time point is: cycle 4 day 1 (C4D1), after less than seven weeks of nivolumab. Each of the patients experienced relapse following autologous stem cell transplantation, and their brentuximab vedotin exposure differed. Thawed PBMCs were the source of CD4+ T cells, purified by magnetic negative selection.

This specimen was CD4+ T cells from blood, taken before the fourth cycle of nivolumab. The TCR originated in a human donor with classical Hodgkin lymphoma. The gene calls are TRBV6-1 and TRBJ1-1; D remains ambiguous. For the CDR3, the DNA is TGTGCCAGCACCAATCCGGGCCCTGAAGCTTTCTTT. Its translation: CASTNPGPEAFF.